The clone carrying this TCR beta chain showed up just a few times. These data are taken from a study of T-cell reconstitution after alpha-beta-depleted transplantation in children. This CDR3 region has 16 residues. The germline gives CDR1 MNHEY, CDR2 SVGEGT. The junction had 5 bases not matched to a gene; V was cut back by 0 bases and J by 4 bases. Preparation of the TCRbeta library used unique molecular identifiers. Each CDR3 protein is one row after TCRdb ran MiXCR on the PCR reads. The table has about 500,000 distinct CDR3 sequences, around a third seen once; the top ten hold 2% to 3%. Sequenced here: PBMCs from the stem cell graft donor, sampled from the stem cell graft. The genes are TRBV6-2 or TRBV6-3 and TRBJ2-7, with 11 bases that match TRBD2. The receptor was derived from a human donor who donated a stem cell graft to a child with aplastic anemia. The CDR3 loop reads CASSYSESSGRYEQYF. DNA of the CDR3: TGTGCCAGCAGTTACTCGGAATCTAGCGGGAGGTACGAGCAGTACTTC.